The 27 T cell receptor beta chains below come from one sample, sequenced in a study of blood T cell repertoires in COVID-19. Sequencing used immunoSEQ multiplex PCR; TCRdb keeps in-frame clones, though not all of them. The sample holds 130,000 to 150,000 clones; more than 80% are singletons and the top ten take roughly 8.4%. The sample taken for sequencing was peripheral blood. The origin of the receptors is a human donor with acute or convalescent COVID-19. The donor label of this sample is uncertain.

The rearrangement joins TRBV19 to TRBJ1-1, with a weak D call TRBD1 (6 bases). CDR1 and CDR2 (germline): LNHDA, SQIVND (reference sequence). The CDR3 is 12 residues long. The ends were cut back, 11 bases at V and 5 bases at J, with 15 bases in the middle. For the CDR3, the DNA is TGTGCCTCTACTCAGGGGAGAACTGAAGCTTTCTTT. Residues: CASTQGRTEAFF.

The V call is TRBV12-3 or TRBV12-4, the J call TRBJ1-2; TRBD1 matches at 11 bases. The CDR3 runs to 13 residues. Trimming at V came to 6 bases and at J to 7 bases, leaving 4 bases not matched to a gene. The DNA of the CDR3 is TGTGCCAGCAGCCCCGGGACAGGGGGTGGCTACACCTTC. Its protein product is CASSPGTGGGYTF.

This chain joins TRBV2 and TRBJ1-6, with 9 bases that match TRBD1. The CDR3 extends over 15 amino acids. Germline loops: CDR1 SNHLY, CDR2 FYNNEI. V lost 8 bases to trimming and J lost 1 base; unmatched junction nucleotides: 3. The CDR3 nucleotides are TGTGCCAGCGGGGGACAGGGTTCCTATAATTCACCCCTCCACTTT. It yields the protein CASGGQGSYNSPLHF. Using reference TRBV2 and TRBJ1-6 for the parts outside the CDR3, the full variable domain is EPEVTQTPSHQVTQMGQEVILRCVPISNHLYFYWYRQILGQKVEFLVSFYNNEISEKSEIFDDQFSVERPDGSNFTLKIRSTKLEDSAMYFCASGGQGSYNSPLHFGNGTRLTVT.

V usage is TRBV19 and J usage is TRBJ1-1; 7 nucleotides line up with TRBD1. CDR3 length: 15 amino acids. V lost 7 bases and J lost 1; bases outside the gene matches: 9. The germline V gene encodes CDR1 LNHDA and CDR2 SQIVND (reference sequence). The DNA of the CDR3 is TGTGCCAGTATCCCACGGGACAGAGGGAACACTGAAGCTTTCTTT. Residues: CASIPRDRGNTEAFF.

CDR3 protein: CSVEEGTGDTQYF. CDR3 nucleotides: TGCAGCGTTGAAGAGGGGACAGGGGATACGCAGTATTTT. The rearrangement uses TRBV29-1 and TRBJ2-3; 9 bases map to TRBD1. This CDR3 has 13 residues. In germline, CDR1 is SQVTM, CDR2 ANQGSEA. V trimming: 0 bases; J trimming: 6 bases; junction bases outside the gene matches: 1.

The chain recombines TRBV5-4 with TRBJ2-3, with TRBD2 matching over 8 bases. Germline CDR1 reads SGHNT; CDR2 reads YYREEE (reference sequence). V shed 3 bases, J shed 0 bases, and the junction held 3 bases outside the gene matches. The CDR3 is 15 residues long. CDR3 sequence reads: CASSSERGSTDTQYF. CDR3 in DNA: TGTGCCAGCAGCTCCGAGCGGGGGAGCACAGATACGCAGTATTTT.

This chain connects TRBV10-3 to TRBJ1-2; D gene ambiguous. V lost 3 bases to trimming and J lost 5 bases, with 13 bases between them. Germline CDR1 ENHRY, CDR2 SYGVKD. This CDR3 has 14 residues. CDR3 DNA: TGTGCCATCAGTGACTGGGAGGGAGGGTATGGCTACACCTTC. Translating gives CAISDWEGGYGYTF.

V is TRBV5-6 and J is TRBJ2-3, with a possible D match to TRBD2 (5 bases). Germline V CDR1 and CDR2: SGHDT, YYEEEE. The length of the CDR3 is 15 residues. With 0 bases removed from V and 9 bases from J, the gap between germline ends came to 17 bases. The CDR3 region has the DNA TGTGCCAGCAGCTTGGTTGGACCCGGTGCGGGCACGCAGTATTTT. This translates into CASSLVGPGAGTQYF.

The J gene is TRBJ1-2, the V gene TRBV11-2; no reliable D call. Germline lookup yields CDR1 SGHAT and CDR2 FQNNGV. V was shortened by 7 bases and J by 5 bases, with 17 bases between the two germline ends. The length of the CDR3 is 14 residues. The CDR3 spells CASTPGGESYGYTF. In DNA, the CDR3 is TGTGCCAGCACCCCTGGCGGAGAGAGTTATGGCTACACCTTC.

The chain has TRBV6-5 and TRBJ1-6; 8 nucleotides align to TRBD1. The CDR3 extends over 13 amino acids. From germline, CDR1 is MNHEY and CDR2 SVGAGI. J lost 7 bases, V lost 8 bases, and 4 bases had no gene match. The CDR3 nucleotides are TGTGCCAGCGGACAGGGCCGGAATTCACCCCTCCACTTT. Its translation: CASGQGRNSPLHF.

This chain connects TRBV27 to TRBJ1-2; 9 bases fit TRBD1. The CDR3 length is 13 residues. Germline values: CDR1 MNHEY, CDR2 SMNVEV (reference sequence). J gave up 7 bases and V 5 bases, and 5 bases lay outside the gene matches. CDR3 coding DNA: TGTGCCAGCAGTAATACAGGGGGCAGTGGCTACACCTTC. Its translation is CASSNTGGSGYTF.

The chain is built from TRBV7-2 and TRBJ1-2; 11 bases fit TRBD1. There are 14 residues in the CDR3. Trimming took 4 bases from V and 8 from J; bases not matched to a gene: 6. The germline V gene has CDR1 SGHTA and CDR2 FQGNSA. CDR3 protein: CASSSGQGAPGYTF. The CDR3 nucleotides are TGTGCCAGCAGCTCCGGACAGGGGGCGCCCGGCTACACCTTC.

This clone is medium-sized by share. The CDR3 bases are TGTGCCAGCAGTTACTTCTGGGCAGGCTCTGGCTACACCTTC. This gives the protein CASSYFWAGSGYTF. The genes are TRBV6-6 and TRBJ1-2; D not resolved. The CDR3 is made up of 14 amino acids. The germline V gene has CDR1 MNHNY and CDR2 SVGAGI (reference sequence). V lost 1 base and J 7 bases, leaving 13 bases between the germline ends.

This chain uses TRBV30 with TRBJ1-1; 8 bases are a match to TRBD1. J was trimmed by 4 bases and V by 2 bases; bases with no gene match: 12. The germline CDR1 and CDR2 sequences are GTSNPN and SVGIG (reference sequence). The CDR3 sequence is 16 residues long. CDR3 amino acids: CAWSLRTGSMLTEAFF. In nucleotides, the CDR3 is TGTGCCTGGAGTCTCAGGACAGGGTCAATGCTCACTGAAGCTTTCTTT.

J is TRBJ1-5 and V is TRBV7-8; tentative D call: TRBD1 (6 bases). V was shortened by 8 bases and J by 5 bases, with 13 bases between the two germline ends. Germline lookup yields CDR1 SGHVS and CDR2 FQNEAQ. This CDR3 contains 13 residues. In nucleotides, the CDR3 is TGTGCCAGCCAGGGAGAGGGGGATCAGCCCCAGCATTTT. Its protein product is CASQGEGDQPQHF.

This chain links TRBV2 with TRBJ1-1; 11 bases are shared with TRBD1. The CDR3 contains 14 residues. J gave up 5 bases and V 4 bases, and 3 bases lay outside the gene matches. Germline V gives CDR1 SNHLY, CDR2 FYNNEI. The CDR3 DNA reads TGTGCCAGCAGTGGGACAGGGGGCAGGACTGAAGCTTTCTTT. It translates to CASSGTGGRTEAFF. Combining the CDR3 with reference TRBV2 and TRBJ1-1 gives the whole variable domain EPEVTQTPSHQVTQMGQEVILRCVPISNHLYFYWYRQILGQKVEFLVSFYNNEISEKSEIFDDQFSVERPDGSNFTLKIRSTKLEDSAMYFCASSGTGGRTEAFFGQGTRLTVV.

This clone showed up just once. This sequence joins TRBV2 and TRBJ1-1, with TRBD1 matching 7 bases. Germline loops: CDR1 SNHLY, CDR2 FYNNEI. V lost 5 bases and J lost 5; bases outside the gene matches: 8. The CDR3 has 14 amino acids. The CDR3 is CASSLQGLRTEAFF. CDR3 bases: TGTGCCAGCAGTTTACAGGGGTTGAGGACTGAAGCTTTCTTT.

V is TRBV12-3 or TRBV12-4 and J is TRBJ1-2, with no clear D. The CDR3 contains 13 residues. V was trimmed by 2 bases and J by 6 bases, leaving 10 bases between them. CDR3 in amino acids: CASSLSQLHGYTF. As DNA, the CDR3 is TGTGCCAGCAGTTTATCACAGTTACATGGCTACACCTTC.

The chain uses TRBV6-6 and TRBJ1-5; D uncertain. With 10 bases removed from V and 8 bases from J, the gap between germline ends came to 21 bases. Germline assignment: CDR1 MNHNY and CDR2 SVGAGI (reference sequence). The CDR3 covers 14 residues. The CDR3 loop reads CATQLSLLGEPQHF. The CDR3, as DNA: TGTGCCACCCAACTCAGTTTGCTCGGGGAGCCCCAGCATTTT.

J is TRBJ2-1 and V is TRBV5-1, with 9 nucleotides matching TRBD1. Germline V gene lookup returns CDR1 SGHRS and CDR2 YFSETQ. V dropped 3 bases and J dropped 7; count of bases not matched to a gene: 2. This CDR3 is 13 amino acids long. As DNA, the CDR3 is TGCGCCAGCAGCTCGGGACAGGGAAATGAGCAGTTCTTC. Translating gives CASSSGQGNEQFF.

CDR3 in amino acids: CSVDRRGTGELFF. DNA for the CDR3: TGCAGCGTTGACAGGCGGGGTACCGGGGAGCTGTTTTTT. The V call is TRBV29-1, the J call TRBJ2-2; perhaps TRBD2 as D (6 bases). V dropped 3 bases and J dropped 5 bases, with 10 bases sitting between them. Germline lookup yields CDR1 SQVTM and CDR2 ANQGSEA. The CDR3 is 13 residues long.

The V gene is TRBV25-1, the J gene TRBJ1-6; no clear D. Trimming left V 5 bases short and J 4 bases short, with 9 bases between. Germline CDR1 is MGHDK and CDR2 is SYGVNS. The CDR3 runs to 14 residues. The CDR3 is CASSPAEYNSPLHF. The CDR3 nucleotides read TGTGCCAGCAGTCCTGCAGAATATAATTCACCCCTCCACTTT.

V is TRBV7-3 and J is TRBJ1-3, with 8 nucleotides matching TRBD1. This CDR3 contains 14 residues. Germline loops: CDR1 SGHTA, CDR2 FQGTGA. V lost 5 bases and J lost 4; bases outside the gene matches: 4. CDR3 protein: CASSMTGEGNTIYF. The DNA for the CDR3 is TGTGCCAGCAGCATGACAGGGGAAGGAAACACCATATATTTT. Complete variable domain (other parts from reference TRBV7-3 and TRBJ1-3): GAGVSQTPSNKVTEKGKYVELRCDPISGHTALYWYRQSLGQGPEFLIYFQGTGAADDSGLPNDRFFAVRPEGSVSTLKIQRTERGDSAVYLCASSMTGEGNTIYFGEGSWLTVV.

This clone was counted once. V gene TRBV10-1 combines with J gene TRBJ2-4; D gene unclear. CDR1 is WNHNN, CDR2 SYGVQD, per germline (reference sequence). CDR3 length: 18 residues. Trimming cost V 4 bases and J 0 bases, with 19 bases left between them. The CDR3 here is CASSVGDEASVAKNIQYF. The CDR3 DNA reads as TGCGCCAGCAGTGTGGGTGACGAGGCTTCCGTAGCCAAAAACATTCAGTACTTC.

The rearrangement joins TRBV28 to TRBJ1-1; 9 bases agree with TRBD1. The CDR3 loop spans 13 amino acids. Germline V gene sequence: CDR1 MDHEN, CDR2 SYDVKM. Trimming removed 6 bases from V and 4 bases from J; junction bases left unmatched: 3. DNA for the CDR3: TGTGCCAGCAGACAGGGGGCAGGCACTGAAGCTTTCTTT. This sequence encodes CASRQGAGTEAFF.

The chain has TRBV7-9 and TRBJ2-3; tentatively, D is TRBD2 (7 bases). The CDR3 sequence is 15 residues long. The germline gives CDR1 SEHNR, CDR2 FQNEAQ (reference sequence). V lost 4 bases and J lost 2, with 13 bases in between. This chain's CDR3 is CASSSRGASTDTQYF. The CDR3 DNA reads TGTGCCAGCAGCTCACGGGGGGCCTCCACAGATACGCAGTATTTT.

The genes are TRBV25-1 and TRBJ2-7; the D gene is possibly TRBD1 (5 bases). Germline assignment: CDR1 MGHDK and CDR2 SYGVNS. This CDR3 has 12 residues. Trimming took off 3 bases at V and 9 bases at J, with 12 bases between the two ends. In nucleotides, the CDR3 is TGTGCCAGCAGTGATACAGGAACTCGGCAGTACTTC. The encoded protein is CASSDTGTRQYF.